Below, one TCR beta chain is given with its context. The data were obtained in a study of blood T cell repertoires in COVID-19. Study-level information: PBMCs, B-cell-depleted T cells, or T cells were the source of the cDNA or gDNA that made up the material.

The V and J ends lost 7 bases and 7 bases respectively, with 25 bases between them. Germline V gives CDR1 MDHEN, CDR2 SYDVKM. This CDR3 spans 16 amino acids. In the original processing: Amplification with reference gene primers provided the estimates of nucleated cell counts. Repertoires were generated with immunoSEQ multiplex PCR, while TCRdb's copy carries only in-frame clones and drops some. D and trimming come from the DNA, and the V and J calls and clone size come from that table. The sample includes tens of thousands of clones, roughly 92% seen only once; the top ten take about 5.4%. The chain joins TRBV28 to TRBJ1-2; possible D gene TRBD1, 6 bases. This clonotype originated in a human donor in a cohort sampled during active COVID-19. Input material: peripheral blood. The DNA of the CDR3 is TGTGCCAGCACTTTTTCGGGGGGCGATCGACATAGTGGCTACACCTTC. Its translation: CASTFSGGDRHSGYTF.